Shown below are 8 T cell receptor beta chains from a single sample sequenced in a study of cytomegalovirus exposure and HLA in healthy donors (dated by TCRdb to 2015 to 2018). Libraries came from the immunoSEQ multiplex PCR assay. For the multiplex PCR, a mixture combining 60 forward primers for TCR Vbeta segments and 13 reverse primers for TCR Jbeta segments was used. Drawn from immuneACCESS, this table holds only the in-frame rearrangements with V and J called that TCRdb kept. Clones are partly lost; checked studies trace under half to an unresolved V gene and leave the rest unexplained. Present in this sample are 100,000 to 150,000 clones, roughly 88% of which were seen just once. Clones ranked in the top ten supply 2% to 3% of the sample. Sequences were obtained from PBMCs. The receptors were gathered from a man aged 50 to 59 in good health and CMV-seronegative.

The chain carries TRBV16 and TRBJ1-2, with D tentatively TRBD1 (6 bases). The CDR3 totals 17 residues. V was trimmed by 0 bases and J by 6 bases, leaving 20 bases between them. In germline, CDR1 is KGHSY, CDR2 FQNENV. The CDR3 DNA reads as TGTGCCAGCAGCCAATCAAGGGGCGGGGGGCGAGACCATGGCTACACCTTC. This codes for CASSQSRGGGRDHGYTF.

The rearrangement uses TRBV6-5 and TRBJ2-3; 8 positions match TRBD1. Germline CDR1 MNHEY, CDR2 SVGAGI. Trimming at V came to 0 bases and at J to 6 bases, leaving 8 bases not matched to a gene. This CDR3 comprises 16 residues. The chain's CDR3 is CASSYSWTGRMDTQYF. The CDR3 DNA follows: TGTGCCAGCAGTTACTCCTGGACAGGGAGGATGGATACGCAGTATTTT.

This rearrangement joins TRBV2 to TRBJ1-1; D might be TRBD1 (6 bases). The germline CDR1 and CDR2 sequences are SNHLY and FYNNEI. V was trimmed by 4 bases and J by 1 base, leaving 7 bases between them. The CDR3 is 13 amino acids. Written as DNA, the CDR3 is TGTGCCAGCAGTGTGGGGGCGAACACTGAAGCTTTCTTT. Its translation: CASSVGANTEAFF.

CDR3 sequence reads: CASSPDSGGSTDTQYF. CDR3 nucleotides: TGTGCCAGCAGCCCGGATAGCGGGGGGAGCACAGATACGCAGTATTTT. This rearrangement joins TRBV13 to TRBJ2-3; 10 bases are shared with TRBD2. Germline CDR1 and CDR2: PRHDT and FYEKMQ (reference sequence). V dropped 5 bases and J dropped 0; count of bases not matched to a gene: 5. The CDR3 is 16 residues long.

The V gene is TRBV25-1, the J gene TRBJ2-3; 7 bases map to TRBD1. The CDR3 has 18 residues. The V segment lost 5 bases and the J segment 2 bases; nucleotides outside the gene matches: 16. Germline V gene sequence: CDR1 MGHDK, CDR2 SYGVNS. The CDR3 DNA is TGTGCCAGCAGTAGCTCGTACGTGACAGGGCCCGACACAGATACGCAGTATTTT. Translation: CASSSSYVTGPDTDTQYF. The whole variable domain, remainder taken from reference TRBV25-1 and TRBJ2-3, is EADIYQTPRYLVIGTGKKITLECSQTMGHDKMYWYQQDPGMELHLIHYSYGVNSTEKGDLSSESTVSRIRTEHFPLTLESARPSHTSQYLCASSSSYVTGPDTDTQYFGPGTRLTVL.

This clone has only one observation. The chain joins TRBV4-1 to TRBJ2-7; D unclear. This CDR3 contains 11 residues. Trimming took 4 bases from V and 4 from J, leaving 5 bases between them. Germline assignment: CDR1 MGHRA and CDR2 YSYEKL. This chain's CDR3 is CASSPGYEQYF. The CDR3 coding sequence is TGCGCCAGCAGCCCGGGTTACGAGCAGTACTTC.

The rearrangement links TRBV4-1 to TRBJ2-1; 11 bases are shared with TRBD2. The CDR3 loop spans 16 amino acids. Germline V gene sequence: CDR1 MGHRA, CDR2 YSYEKL. Trimming took 1 base from V and 5 from J; bases not matched to a gene: 4. CDR3 nucleotide sequence: TGCGCCAGCAGCCAAGTGGGACTAGCGGTAAACAATGAGCAGTTCTTC. It translates to CASSQVGLAVNNEQFF.

V gene TRBV30 combines with J gene TRBJ1-4; no clear D gene. CDR3 length: 14 residues. CDR1 and CDR2 from the germline V gene are GTSNPN and SVGIG (reference sequence). With 3 bases removed from V and 0 bases from J, the gap between germline ends came to 8 bases. The CDR3 is CAWSLGATNEKLFF. The CDR3 coding sequence is TGTGCCTGGAGCCTCGGAGCAACTAATGAAAAACTGTTTTTT.